Presented here are 23 T cell receptor beta chains from one specimen sequenced in a study of OX40 agonist ivuxolimab in advanced cancers. Produced via immunoSEQ multiplex PCR; TCRdb's table is partial and in-frame only. The sample carries more than 35,000 clones, over 60% recorded once. The starting material was CD4+ or CD8+ T cells sorted from blood, obtained in a trial of the OX40 agonist ivuxolimab. These receptor sequences come from an adult with an advanced solid tumor such as melanoma, head and neck, liver or kidney cancer.

This sequence joins TRBV18 and TRBJ2-2; TRBD2 agrees at 8 bases. There are 16 residues in the CDR3. Germline V gives CDR1 KGHSH, CDR2 LQKENI. The V and J ends lost 6 bases and 2 bases, in that order; junction bases with no gene match: 8. The CDR3 reads CASSLTAGANTGELFF. The CDR3 DNA follows: TGTGCCAGCTCCCTGACAGCGGGGGCCAACACCGGGGAGCTGTTTTTT. Using reference TRBV18 and TRBJ2-2 for the parts outside the CDR3, the full variable domain is NAGVMQNPRHLVRRRGQEARLRCSPMKGHSHVYWYRQLPEEGLKFMVYLQKENIIDESGMPKERFSAEFPKEGPSILRIQQVVRGDSAAYFCASSLTAGANTGELFFGEGSRLTVL.

The genes are TRBV5-6 and TRBJ2-1; D might be TRBD2 (5 bases). The germline V gene encodes CDR1 SGHDT and CDR2 YYEEEE. V lost 1 base, J lost 1 base, and 9 bases lay in between. CDR3 length equals 15 residues. CDR3 loop: CASSLSGVSYNEQFF. The CDR3 nucleotides read TGTGCCAGCAGCTTGTCCGGGGTTTCCTACAATGAGCAGTTCTTC.

The chain links TRBV2 to TRBJ1-5; weak D call: TRBD1 (5 bases). This CDR3 has 16 amino acids. The germline CDR1 and CDR2 sequences are SNHLY and FYNNEI. Trimming took off 3 bases at V and 0 bases at J, with 12 bases between the two ends. CDR3 in DNA: TGTGCCAGCAGTGAGAGGGGCCCAAATAGCAATCAGCCCCAGCATTTT. This encodes CASSERGPNSNQPQHF.

This clone was found a few times. The rearrangement links TRBV7-2 to TRBJ1-6; D gene uncertain. Between the trimmed V and J ends, which lost 2 bases and 5 bases, there was a span of 7 bases. Germline V gene data show CDR1 as SGHTA and CDR2 as FQGNSA. The CDR3 length is 14 residues. CDR3 amino acids: CASSLKPDNSPLHF. CDR3 DNA: TGTGCCAGCAGCTTAAAACCAGATAATTCACCCCTCCACTTT.

V is TRBV6-5 and J is TRBJ1-1; the D gene is possibly TRBD1 (6 bases). V was trimmed by 0 bases and J by 4 bases, leaving 15 bases between them. CDR1 and CDR2 from the germline V gene are MNHEY and SVGAGI. The CDR3 loop spans 16 amino acids. The CDR3 nucleotides are TGTGCCAGCAGTTACTCGAGTTTTGGGGGCGTCACTGAAGCTTTCTTT. Translation gives CASSYSSFGGVTEAFF.

The V and J genes are TRBV4-1 and TRBJ2-1; D is undetermined. CDR1 and CDR2 from the germline V gene are MGHRA and YSYEKL. The CDR3 extends over 11 amino acids. V lost 1 base, J lost 10 bases, and 5 bases lay in between. CDR3 DNA sequence: TGCGCCAGCAGCCAAGGCAGAGAGCAGTTCTTC. This codes for CASSQGREQFF.

This chain uses TRBV19 with TRBJ1-5, with D tentatively TRBD1 (5 bases). CDR1 and CDR2 from the germline V gene are LNHDA and SQIVND (reference sequence). This CDR3 region has 16 residues. V shed 3 bases and J shed 3 bases, with 15 bases lying between them. The CDR3 nucleotides are TGTGCCAGTAGTATGGGTGACAGAGAACTCAATCAGCCCCAGCATTTT. It translates to CASSMGDRELNQPQHF. Using reference TRBV19 and TRBJ1-5 for the parts outside the CDR3, the full variable domain is DGGITQSPKYLFRKEGQNVTLSCEQNLNHDAMYWYRQDPGQGLRLIYYSQIVNDFQKGDIAEGYSVSREKKESFPLTVTSAQKNPTAFYLCASSMGDRELNQPQHFGDGTRLSIL.

The rearrangement links TRBV7-9 to TRBJ2-1; the D is unclear. CDR1 and CDR2 from the germline V gene are SEHNR and FQNEAQ (reference sequence). Trimming removed 4 bases at V and 5 bases at J, with 9 bases between. The CDR3 spans 13 residues. The CDR3: CASSSVVNNEQFF. CDR3 nucleotide sequence: TGTGCCAGCAGCTCCGTTGTTAACAATGAGCAGTTCTTC.

There are a few counts of this clone. The chain has TRBV14 and TRBJ2-7; weak D call: TRBD1 (5 bases). The CDR3 covers 12 residues. CDR1 and CDR2 (germline): SGHDN, FVKESK. Deletions cut 1 base from V and 9 bases from J, with 10 bases between. This CDR3 reads CASSQGRAVQYF. In DNA form, the CDR3 reads TGTGCCAGCAGCCAAGGCAGGGCGGTGCAGTACTTC. Variable domain in full (rest from reference TRBV14 and TRBJ2-7): EAGVTQFPSHSVIEKGQTVTLRCDPISGHDNLYWYRRVMGKEIKFLLHFVKESKQDESGMPNNRFLAERTGGTYSTLKVQPAELEDSGVYFCASSQGRAVQYFGPGTRLTVT.

The CDR3 sequence is CASSYPRPDYEQYV. Written as DNA, the CDR3 is TGTGCCAGCAGTTACCCCCGTCCGGACTACGAGCAGTACGTC. The chain combines TRBV6-6 with TRBJ2-7; D remains unclear. Trimming took 2 bases from V and 3 from J, leaving 11 bases between them. The CDR3 is 14 residues long. Germline V CDR1 and CDR2: MNHNY, SVGAGI (reference sequence).

This CDR3 reads CASSGETGDTQYF. In nucleotides, the CDR3 is TGTGCCAGCAGTGGAGAGACAGGGGATACGCAGTATTTT. This sequence joins TRBV2 and TRBJ2-3; 7 bases are a match to TRBD1. The CDR3 contains 13 residues. Germline CDR1 SNHLY, CDR2 FYNNEI. After removal of 4 bases from V and 6 bases from J, the junction contained 4 bases not matched to a gene.

The chain employs TRBV18 and TRBJ2-2; 7 bases fit TRBD1. The V segment lost 1 base and the J segment 4 bases; nucleotides outside the gene matches: 3. This CDR3 is built from 15 residues. Germline loops: CDR1 KGHSH, CDR2 LQKENI. Here the CDR3 reads CASSPRQGGTGELFF. Here the CDR3 DNA reads TGTGCCAGCTCACCACGACAGGGTGGCACCGGGGAGCTGTTTTTT.

V usage is TRBV6-5 and J usage is TRBJ2-6; D gene ambiguous. V was trimmed by 0 bases and J by 2 bases, leaving 8 bases between them. The CDR3 is 16 residues long. Germline CDR1 reads MNHEY; CDR2 reads SVGAGI. The CDR3 DNA is TGTGCCAGCAGTTACTCTCAGGACCCTGGGGCCAACGTCCTGACTTTC. This sequence encodes CASSYSQDPGANVLTF.

The rearrangement joins TRBV5-8 to TRBJ1-2; D unclear. Germline values: CDR1 SGHTS, CDR2 YDEGEE. There are 15 residues in the CDR3. Trimming cost V 1 base and J 0 bases, with 10 bases left between them. The CDR3 here is CASSLFSGPNYGYTF. The DNA for the CDR3 is TGTGCCAGCAGCTTGTTCTCCGGACCTAACTATGGCTACACCTTC.

The chain has TRBV2 and TRBJ1-2; D is ambiguous. V lost 4 bases to trimming and J lost 4 bases, with 7 bases between them. Per the germline V gene, CDR1 is SNHLY and CDR2 is FYNNEI. This CDR3 is built from 12 residues. The CDR3 DNA reads as TGTGCCAGCAGTGGGACCCTCTATGGCTACACCTTC. It codes for CASSGTLYGYTF.

The V call is TRBV5-4, the J call TRBJ1-2; possibly TRBD1 for D (6 bases). CDR1 SGHNT and CDR2 YYREEE come from the germline V gene (reference sequence). Trimming took 2 bases from V and 3 from J, leaving 14 bases between them. The CDR3 length is 15 residues. The CDR3: CASSFLEPGDYGYTF. The DNA of the CDR3 is TGTGCCAGCAGCTTTTTAGAACCAGGGGACTATGGCTACACCTTC.

This chain connects TRBV21-1 to TRBJ2-7. TRBV21-1 is deemed a pseudogene. CDR3 length: 16 amino acids. The CDR3, as DNA: TGTGCCAGCAGCAAATGGGCTAAAAACGACTCCTACGAGCAGTACGTC. Its protein is CASSKWAKNDSYEQYV.

The chain employs TRBV2 and TRBJ1-2, with D tentatively TRBD1 (5 bases). Trimming shortened V by 7 bases and J by 5 bases, and 20 bases separated the two germline ends. CDR3 length equals 15 residues. Germline values: CDR1 SNHLY, CDR2 FYNNEI. The CDR3 spells CASTPGRTTIYGYTF. Here the CDR3 DNA reads TGTGCCAGCACCCCGGGACGGACGACAATATATGGCTACACCTTC. The full variable domain, in which reference TRBV2 and TRBJ1-2 provide the parts outside the CDR3, is EPEVTQTPSHQVTQMGQEVILRCVPISNHLYFYWYRQILGQKVEFLVSFYNNEISEKSEIFDDQFSVERPDGSNFTLKIRSTKLEDSAMYFCASTPGRTTIYGYTFGSGTRLTVV.

The chain carries TRBV7-9 and TRBJ2-5, with D perhaps matching TRBD1 or TRBD2 (5 bases each). The V gene lost 3 bases and the J gene lost 9 bases, with 14 bases spanning the gap. Germline values: CDR1 SEHNR, CDR2 FQNEAQ (reference sequence). This CDR3 contains 13 residues. CDR3 DNA sequence: TGTGCCAGCAGCTTGGGGACCTTCATAGCCCAGTACTTC. Residues: CASSLGTFIAQYF.

This clone was found once. The chain joins TRBV30 to TRBJ2-4, with TRBD2 as a possible D gene (5 bases). Trimming stripped 3 bases from V and 15 bases from J, with 21 bases between. The CDR3 has 13 amino acids. Germline values: CDR1 GTSNPN, CDR2 SVGIG (reference sequence). This CDR3 reads CAWRSLLDLVWYF. The CDR3 bases are TGTGCCTGGAGGTCCCTACTAGATTTGGTTTGGTACTTC.

The V and J genes are TRBV5-1 and TRBJ2-1, with 12 bases lining up with TRBD2. This CDR3 is built from 17 residues. V was clipped by 3 bases and J by 7 bases; unmatched bases: 11. In germline, CDR1 is SGHRS, CDR2 YFSETQ. This CDR3 is CASSSGRTSGNTNEQFF. The CDR3 DNA reads TGCGCCAGCAGCTCCGGCCGGACTAGCGGGAATACGAATGAGCAGTTCTTC.

This clone came up a few times. This rearrangement joins TRBV29-1 to TRBJ1-5; D is unresolved. The CDR3 spans 14 residues. Looked up from germline, CDR1 is SQVTM and CDR2 is ANQGSEA. V was cut by 4 bases and J by 2 bases, with 12 bases left in between. CDR3 amino acids: CSVARGVGNQPQHF. The DNA for the CDR3 is TGCAGCGTTGCTCGGGGTGTCGGCAATCAGCCCCAGCATTTT.

The chain employs TRBV10-3 and TRBJ1-2; tentative D call: TRBD1 (5 bases). Trimming pared 5 bases from V and 6 bases from J, leaving 10 bases between. The V gene's germline CDR1 is ENHRY and CDR2 SYGVKD. The CDR3 sequence is 12 residues long. CDR3 coding DNA: TGTGCCATCAGTCCCAGGGAAGATGGCTACACCTTC. This codes for CAISPREDGYTF.